This T cell receptor (beta chain) is drawn from a study of blood T cell repertoires in COVID-19. Study-wide background: There were acute and convalescent COVID-19 samples, and they came from the United States, Italy and Spain. Sample material is recorded as cDNA or gDNA derived from T cells, B-cell-depleted T cells, or PBMCs.

This CDR3 comprises 16 residues. CDR1 is SGHNT, CDR2 YENEEA, per germline. The ends were cut back, 0 bases at V and 1 base at J, with 13 bases in the middle. Original handling: By means of reference gene primer amplification, nucleated cell counts were estimated. Some clones are missing from TCRdb's copy, which holds only in-frame ones; the method was immunoSEQ multiplex PCR. V, J and clone size are taken as reported in that table, and D and trimming were inferred from the DNA itself. The sample lists 200,000 to 300,000 clones, 88% occurring once. The source material was peripheral blood. The chain joins TRBV11-3 to TRBJ2-7; D perhaps matches TRBD1 (7 bases). The receptor was derived from a woman in her twenties or thirties with acute or convalescent COVID-19. Here the CDR3 reads CASSLEWRGQSYEQYF. CDR3 DNA sequence: TGTGCCAGCAGCTTAGAGTGGAGGGGGCAGTCCTACGAGCAGTACTTC.